Each of the 18 T cell receptor beta chains below was sequenced from the same sample in a study of blood T cell repertoires in COVID-19. Produced via immunoSEQ multiplex PCR; TCRdb's table is partial and in-frame only. The repertoire includes fewer than 400,000 clones, about 90% of them detected once, and about 1.7% sits in the top ten. The sample was peripheral blood. Source of these receptors: a woman in her thirties with COVID-19, enrolled during active disease.

The chain combines TRBV2 with TRBJ1-2, with TRBD1 matching over 9 bases. The V gene's germline CDR1 is SNHLY and CDR2 FYNNEI. The V and J ends lost 6 bases and 6 bases, in that order; junction bases with no gene match: 11. The CDR3 loop spans 15 amino acids. CDR3 in DNA: TGTGCCAGCAGGTCCGGGACAGGGTGGATCCATGGCTACACCTTC. Its protein is CASRSGTGWIHGYTF.

This rearrangement joins TRBV2 to TRBJ1-2; D is perhaps TRBD1 (6 bases). The CDR3 extends over 15 amino acids. The V end was cut by 2 bases, the J end by 4 bases, with 14 bases between. The V gene's germline CDR1 is SNHLY and CDR2 FYNNEI. The CDR3 DNA reads TGTGCCAGCAGTGAACCTACAGGGCGCGGCTATGGCTACACCTTC. Translated, it gives CASSEPTGRGYGYTF. Combining the CDR3 with reference TRBV2 and TRBJ1-2 gives the whole variable domain EPEVTQTPSHQVTQMGQEVILRCVPISNHLYFYWYRQILGQKVEFLVSFYNNEISEKSEIFDDQFSVERPDGSNFTLKIRSTKLEDSAMYFCASSEPTGRGYGYTFGSGTRLTVV.

The chain carries TRBV6-1 and TRBJ2-3; weak D call: TRBD2 (6 bases). This CDR3 region has 19 residues. Germline loops: CDR1 MNHNS, CDR2 SASEGT. V lost 1 base to trimming and J lost 3 bases, with 23 bases between them. CDR3 coding DNA: TGTGCCAGCAGTGAAGTCGGGGAGGACGACCTCTTCTTAACAGATACGCAGTATTTT. This translates into CASSEVGEDDLFLTDTQYF.

CDR3 nucleotides: TGTGCCACCAGCAGAGTTCGTTTGACAGACCCCAACTATGGCTACACCTTC. Translated: CATSRVRLTDPNYGYTF. The chain combines TRBV15 with TRBJ1-2, with D possibly being TRBD1 (5 bases). Germline loops: CDR1 LNHNV, CDR2 YYDKDF (reference sequence). Trimming removed 1 base from V and 2 bases from J, with 17 bases in between. The CDR3 runs to 17 residues.

The chain recombines TRBV7-2 with TRBJ1-6; D not certain. The V gene lost 5 bases and the J gene lost 7 bases, with 6 bases spanning the gap. The CDR3 is 12 amino acids. Germline lookup yields CDR1 SGHTA and CDR2 FQGNSA. The DNA for the CDR3 is TGTGCCAGCAGCCACAGCAATTCACCCCTCCACTTT. The encoded protein is CASSHSNSPLHF.

In DNA, the CDR3 is TGTGCCAGCTCAGGGGGGGCCTTAGGGCAGCCCCAGCATTTT. Protein product: CASSGGALGQPQHF. The chain has TRBV18 and TRBJ1-5, with D maybe TRBD1 (6 bases). V lost 5 bases, J lost 7 bases, and 15 bases lay in between. Germline assignment: CDR1 KGHSH and CDR2 LQKENI. This CDR3 is 14 amino acids long.

J is TRBJ1-2 and V is TRBV29-1; D gene ambiguous. CDR3 length equals 12 residues. Germline CDR1 is SQVTM and CDR2 is ANQGSEA. Between the trimmed V and J ends, which lost 4 bases and 7 bases, there was a span of 13 bases. This chain's CDR3 is CSVAEVSAGYTF. Written as DNA, the CDR3 is TGCAGCGTTGCTGAGGTTTCTGCTGGCTACACCTTC.

V usage is TRBV19 and J usage is TRBJ1-2, with no clear D. The CDR3 sequence is 15 residues long. The germline CDR1 and CDR2 sequences are LNHDA and SQIVND (reference sequence). V dropped 5 bases and J dropped 0 bases, with 13 bases sitting between them. As DNA, the CDR3 is TGTGCCAGTAGTCCCCGCGGAACTGCTAACTATGGCTACACCTTC. Its protein product is CASSPRGTANYGYTF.

The V call is TRBV9, the J call TRBJ1-6; 8 bases are a match to TRBD1. Germline V gene sequence: CDR1 SGDLS, CDR2 YYNGEE. The CDR3 totals 15 residues. The V gene end was trimmed by 4 bases and the J gene end by 7 bases; junction bases not matched to a gene: 7. CDR3 DNA: TGTGCCAGCAGCCAAGGGACAGGTAAAAATTCACCCCTCCACTTT. It translates to CASSQGTGKNSPLHF.

This clone is a singleton in its sample. The chain links TRBV28 to TRBJ1-5, with TRBD1 as a possible D gene (6 bases). V lost 4 bases to trimming and J lost 3 bases, with 16 bases between them. CDR1 and CDR2 from the germline V gene are MDHEN and SYDVKM. The length of the CDR3 is 16 residues. This chain's CDR3 is CASSSTIRGLNQPQHF. The CDR3 coding sequence is TGTGCCAGCAGTTCTACGATCAGGGGCCTCAATCAGCCCCAGCATTTT.

The gene calls are TRBV29-1 and TRBJ2-2, with 9 bases aligning to TRBD1. This CDR3 contains 14 residues. The J segment lost 6 bases and the V segment lost 3 bases, leaving 5 bases of the junction unmatched. CDR1 is SQVTM, CDR2 ANQGSEA, per germline. The CDR3 region is CSVDGTGYAGELFF. The CDR3 region has the DNA TGCAGCGTTGATGGGACAGGGTATGCCGGGGAGCTGTTTTTT.

CDR3 in amino acids: CATSRTLNYEQYF. In DNA, the CDR3 is TGTGCCACCTCAAGGACATTAAATTACGAGCAGTACTTC. The gene calls are TRBV6-5 and TRBJ2-7, with D possibly TRBD1 on 5 matching bases. The CDR3 extends over 13 amino acids. The V gene's germline CDR1 is MNHEY and CDR2 SVGAGI. Deletions cut 10 bases from V and 4 bases from J, with 17 bases between.

The chain combines TRBV3-1 (or the pseudogene TRBV3-2) with TRBJ1-1, with D uncertain. This CDR3 has 15 residues. Deletions cut 0 bases from V and 5 bases from J, with 13 bases between. The V gene's germline CDR1 is LGHDT and CDR2 YNNKEL (reference sequence). CDR3 DNA: TGTGCCAGCAGCCAAGATCGGAACAGCTGGACTGAAGCTTTCTTT. This encodes CASSQDRNSWTEAFF.

The chain recombines TRBV2 with TRBJ2-3; 7 bases match TRBD2. V shed 7 bases, J shed 3 bases, and the junction held 10 bases outside the gene matches. Per the germline V gene, CDR1 is SNHLY and CDR2 is FYNNEI. The CDR3 runs 15 residues. This CDR3 reads CASTLSSGGTDTQYF. DNA for the CDR3: TGTGCCAGCACCCTCTCCTCCGGGGGGACAGATACGCAGTATTTT.

Here the CDR3 reads CASSPQVWQGLVYGYTF. CDR3 DNA sequence: TGTGCCAGCAGTCCCCAAGTATGGCAGGGCCTTGTATATGGCTACACCTTC. This rearrangement joins TRBV6-6 to TRBJ1-2; a weak D match, TRBD1 (5 bases). V lost 5 bases and J lost 5, with 24 bases in between. This CDR3 has 17 amino acids. CDR1 is MNHNY and CDR2 is SVGAGI in the germline V gene (reference sequence).

The V gene is TRBV2, the J gene TRBJ2-2; D unclear. V was trimmed by 6 bases and J by 4 bases, leaving 12 bases between them. The CDR3 is made up of 14 amino acids. Germline assignment: CDR1 SNHLY and CDR2 FYNNEI. In nucleotides, the CDR3 is TGTGCCAGCAGCCGCGAGGTGGGCACCGGGGAGCTGTTTTTT. As protein: CASSREVGTGELFF. The full variable domain, completed using reference TRBV2 and TRBJ2-2, is EPEVTQTPSHQVTQMGQEVILRCVPISNHLYFYWYRQILGQKVEFLVSFYNNEISEKSEIFDDQFSVERPDGSNFTLKIRSTKLEDSAMYFCASSREVGTGELFFGEGSRLTVL.

Only a few counts were recorded for this clone. The CDR3 nucleotides are TGTGCCAGCAGCCAAGGGGGACAGGGGTATAGTGAAGCTTTCTTT. It translates to CASSQGGQGYSEAFF. V gene TRBV4-2 combines with J gene TRBJ1-1; 10 bases match TRBD1. CDR1 is LGHNA and CDR2 is YNFKEQ in the germline V gene. V shed 1 base, J shed 7 bases, and the junction held 6 bases outside the gene matches. This CDR3 region has 15 residues.

This clone was detected once. The V and J genes are TRBV7-8 and TRBJ2-7, with 9 bases identical to TRBD2. The V gene end was trimmed by 4 bases and the J gene end by 4 bases; junction bases not matched to a gene: 5. The CDR3 loop spans 14 amino acids. CDR1 SGHVS and CDR2 FQNEAQ come from the germline V gene. The CDR3: CASSSAGGLYEQYF. CDR3 bases: TGTGCCAGCAGCTCGGCGGGGGGGCTTTACGAGCAGTACTTC. Together with reference TRBV7-8 and TRBJ2-7, the CDR3 gives the full variable domain: GAGVSQSPRYKVAKRGQDVALRCDPISGHVSLFWYQQALGQGPEFLTYFQNEAQLDKSGLPSDRFFAERPEGSVSTLKIQRTQQEDSAVYLCASSSAGGLYEQYFGPGTRLTVT.